This passage covers 16 T cell receptor beta chains from one sample sequenced in a study of tumor and adjacent non-tumor tissue in lung cancer. Three rounds of nested PCR, following a modified ARM-PCR protocol, produced the TCRbeta library. TCRdb re-called the multiplex PCR reads with MiXCR, one entry per CDR3 protein. The sample has 78,000 or so distinct CDR3 sequences, roughly 80% seen once. The template was RNA from unsorted bulk tissue. The sequencing input was lung tumor tissue. All receptors derive from a woman between 45 and 65 years old with non-small cell lung cancer.

This chain uses TRBV11-1 with TRBJ2-3; perhaps D is TRBD1 or TRBD2 (5 bases each). Trimming removed 6 bases at V and 7 bases at J, with 14 bases between. The CDR3 sequence is 13 residues long. CDR1 is SGHAT and CDR2 is FQDESV in the germline V gene (reference sequence). CDR3 DNA sequence: TGTGCCAGCAGAGGGACGGAGATGCATACGCAGTATTTT. It codes for CASRGTEMHTQYF. The full variable domain, rest sourced from reference TRBV11-1 and TRBJ2-3, is EAEVAQSPRYKITEKSQAVAFWCDPISGHATLYWYRQILGQGPELLVQFQDESVVDDSQLPKDRFSAERLKGVDSTLKIQPAELGDSAMYLCASRGTEMHTQYFGPGTRLTVL.

This clonotype was picked up many times. V and J are TRBV20-1 and TRBJ1-5; 7 nucleotides agree with TRBD1. Germline CDR1 reads DFQATT; CDR2 reads SNEGSKA (reference sequence). The CDR3 consists of 15 residues. The trim removed 0 bases at V and 4 bases at J, leaving 6 bases unmatched. In nucleotides, the CDR3 is TGCAGTGCTAGAGATCTAACAGGGGATAATCAGCCCCAGCATTTT. Amino acid sequence: CSARDLTGDNQPQHF.

J is TRBJ2-7 and V is TRBV4-1; D gene ambiguous. The CDR3 sequence is 15 residues long. V was shortened by 6 bases and J by 3 bases, with 18 bases between the two germline ends. Germline V gene lookup returns CDR1 MGHRA and CDR2 YSYEKL. CDR3 DNA sequence: TGCGCCAGCAGTCAAAGGGAAATAGGGAACTACGAGCAGTACTTC. Translating gives CASSQREIGNYEQYF.

Points on this clonotype: A junction boundary mismatches the germline segment, possibly from a read error. The chain joins TRBV11-2 to TRBJ2-5, with TRBD2 as a possible D gene (7 bases). The CDR3 runs 14 residues. The V gene's germline CDR1 is SGHAT and CDR2 FQNNGV. CDR3 loop: CASRSGQTREAQCF. DNA for the CDR3: TGTGCCAGCAGATCCGGACAGACCCGGGAGGCCCAGTGCTTC.

The rearrangement links TRBV12-3 or TRBV12-4 to TRBJ2-3, with a tentative D call TRBD2 (6 bases). The CDR3 runs to 15 residues. V gave up 6 bases and J gave up 5 bases, with 18 bases separating them. The CDR3 sequence is CASSSVAESIDTQYF. In nucleotides, the CDR3 is TGTGCCAGCAGCTCAGTAGCGGAGAGTATAGATACGCAGTATTTT.

Concerning this clonotype: The final CDR3 position lacks the conserved phenylalanine or tryptophan, pointing to a likely read error. No DNA is shown, since the ends of the CDR3 on it are uncertain; the CDR3 is the one TCRdb lists. The chain uses TRBV12-3 or TRBV12-4 and TRBJ2-5; TRBD1, the table's D call, was not compared with the DNA. The CDR3 contains 14 residues when both ends are counted. The CDR3 reads CASSFGANQETQYL.

The V gene is TRBV4-2, the J gene TRBJ2-2; no clear D gene. The length of the CDR3 is 13 residues. Trimming cost V 10 bases and J 4 bases, with 13 bases left between them. The germline CDR1 and CDR2 sequences are LGHNA and YNFKEQ. CDR3 sequence: CAMSQDGTGELFF. As DNA, the CDR3 is TGTGCCATGAGCCAAGATGGCACCGGGGAGCTGTTTTTT.

This clonotype was found a few times. The germline gene is not matched at one end of the junction; a read error may be the cause. The V and J genes are TRBV11-1 and TRBJ2-7; a weak D match, TRBD2 (6 bases). The germline V gene has CDR1 SGHAT and CDR2 FQDESV (reference sequence). This CDR3 is 14 amino acids long. CDR3 bases: TGTGTCAGCAGCCGACTAGAGGGATCCTACGAGCAATACTTC. It specifies CVSSRLEGSYEQYF.

About this clonotype itself: Relative to the germline gene, one junction end is altered; a read error may explain this. V is TRBV6-6 and J is TRBJ2-1, with 10 bases aligning to TRBD2. Germline V gene data show CDR1 as MNHNY and CDR2 as SVGAGI (reference sequence). The CDR3 totals 20 residues. In DNA form, the CDR3 reads TGTGCCACCACCTCTCCGCCGGGGCTAGCGGGAGCGGGCTCCTACAATGAGCAGTTGTTC. Amino acid sequence: CATTSPPGLAGAGSYNEQLF.

This rearrangement joins TRBV4-1 to TRBJ2-3, with D possibly matching TRBD2 (6 bases). This CDR3 spans 14 amino acids. In germline, CDR1 is MGHRA, CDR2 YSYEKL. The V end was cut by 2 bases, the J end by 6 bases, with 12 bases between. CDR3 coding DNA: TGCGCCAGCAGCCAACCCCCAGGGACTGATACGCAGTATTTT. Translating it yields CASSQPPGTDTQYF.

For this clonotype: An end of the junction does not agree with germline; a read error may underlie this. This chain joins TRBV30 and TRBJ1-5; TRBD1 matches at 9 bases. Germline V gene data show CDR1 as GTSNPN and CDR2 as SVGIG (reference sequence). This CDR3 has 17 amino acids. CDR3 in amino acids: CAWSRDRVDTSSQPQHF. The CDR3 DNA sequence: TGTGCCTGGAGTCGGGACAGGGTGGACACTAGCAGTCAGCCACAGCATTTT.

Of note for this clonotype: The conserved final phenylalanine or tryptophan is absent from the CDR3, which likely points to a read error. The DNA is omitted, as the CDR3 cannot be located on it reliably, and the CDR3 follows TCRdb's listing. The chain employs TRBV11-1 and TRBJ2-1; the table's D call, TRBD1, has no DNA check behind it. Germline V gene sequence: CDR1 SGHAT, CDR2 FQDESV (reference sequence). The CDR3 totals 13 residues, both ends included. The CDR3 loop is CTSTRQGMDEQLI.

This clonotype was detected a few times. One end of the junction fails to match germline, which may point to a read error. CDR3 region: CSARDFLQGDYEQYF. The DNA for the CDR3 is TGTAGTGCTAGAGATTTTCTGCAGGGAGATTACGAGCAGTACTTC. The J gene is TRBJ2-7, the V gene TRBV20-1; D possibly matches TRBD1 or TRBD2 (5 bases each). The CDR3 extends over 15 amino acids. Germline CDR1 DFQATT, CDR2 SNEGSKA (reference sequence).

This rearrangement joins TRBV2 to TRBJ1-1; weak D call: TRBD1 (5 bases). V was cut by 10 bases and J by 4 bases, with 16 bases left in between. This CDR3 is built from 13 residues. Germline CDR1 SNHLY, CDR2 FYNNEI. In DNA form, the CDR3 reads TGTGCCACCAGGGAAGACGTGGGCACTGAAGCTTTCTTT. Its translation: CATREDVGTEAFF.

Remarks on this clonotype: The CDR3 carries no conserved terminal phenylalanine or tryptophan, so it likely arises from a read error. V gene TRBV20-1 combines with J gene TRBJ1-4; D might be TRBD1 (6 bases). This CDR3 contains 17 residues. Germline V gene sequence: CDR1 DFQATT, CDR2 SNEGSKA (reference sequence). CDR3 residues: CSARQGRGGATNKKLFI. The DNA of the CDR3 is TGCAGTGCTAGACAGGGGAGGGGAGGAGCAACTAATAAAAAACTGTTTATT.

Of note for this clonotype: Relative to the germline gene, one junction end is altered; a read error may explain this. The rearrangement joins TRBV28 to TRBJ1-1; D ambiguous. The CDR3 contains 11 residues. Germline V CDR1 and CDR2: MDHEN, SYDVKM. The CDR3 region has the DNA TGTGTCACGATCGGTAACACTGAAGCTATCTTT. It translates to CVTIGNTEAIF. The variable domain in full, with the rest retrieved from reference TRBV28 and TRBJ1-1, is DVKVTQSSRYLVKRTGEKVFLECVQDMDHENMFWYRQDPGLGLRLIYFSYDVKMKEKGDIPEGYSVSREKKERFSLILESASTNQTSMYLCVTIGNTEAIFGQGTRLTVV.